A selection of T cell receptor beta chains follows, all from one sample in a study of blood T cells in healthy people across ages. Each CDR3 protein is one row after TCRdb ran MiXCR on the 5' RACE reads. Here the sample spans 1.5 million or so distinct CDR3 sequences, roughly 45% being singletons. The specimen was blood. The receptors here all came from a woman aged 18-35 years in good health. CDR3s include the opening cysteine and the closing phenylalanine or tryptophan. Each record gives: clone size, J gene, D gene, V gene, CDR3 DNA, CDR3 protein. A D gene is named only where the DNA matches it firmly. Expanded clones get a size class; other rows say once, few or many, or leave the size out.

-	TRBJ2-2	TRBD1	TRBV6-5	TGTGCCAGCAGTTCTGACAGGGCCTTAAGCAGAAACACCGGGGAGCTGTTTTTT	CASSSDRALSRNTGELFF
-	TRBJ2-1	TRBD2	TRBV5-1	TGCACCAGCAGCTTGAGCGGGGTCTCCTACAATGAGCAGTTCTTC	CTSSLSGVSYNEQFF
once	TRBJ2-1	TRBD2	TRBV5-6	TGTGCCAGCTGCTCGGGACTAGCGGACTACAATGAGCCGTTCTTC	CASCSGLADYNEPFF
-	TRBJ2-1	-	TRBV3-1	TGTGCCAGCAGCCAAGGAAGTTCACGGCCATCTGGGCAGTTCTTC	CASSQGSSRPSGQFF
few	TRBJ1-2	-	TRBV3-1	TGTGCCAGCAGCCAAACGACGGGGGAAGGCTACACCTTC	CASSQTTGEGYTF
few	TRBJ2-7	TRBD2	TRBV4-2	TGTGCCAGCAGCCAAGAGAGGGCGGGAGCCCACGAGCAGTACTTC	CASSQERAGAHEQYF
few	TRBJ2-1	TRBD2	TRBV6-1	TGTGCCAGCAGTGAGGTTCTAGCGGGAGCCTACAATGAGCAGTTCTTC	CASSEVLAGAYNEQFF
-	TRBJ2-7	TRBD2	TRBV20-1	TGCAGTGGGACGAGTCTAGCGGGGAGCTCCTACGAGCAGTACTTC	CSGTSLAGSSYEQYF
-	TRBJ2-7	TRBD1	TRBV3-1	TGTGCCAGCAGCCGCCGGGACAGTACCTACGAGCAGTACTTC	CASSRRDSTYEQYF
-	TRBJ2-1	TRBD1	TRBV27	TGTGCCAGCAGTTCTGGACAGGGGATCTACAATGAGCAGTTCTTC	CASSSGQGIYNEQFF
few	TRBJ2-6	TRBD2	TRBV6-4	TGTGCCAGCAGTGACGGGACTAGCGGGAGTGGGGCCAACGTCCTGACTTTC	CASSDGTSGSGANVLTF
few	TRBJ1-2	-	TRBV20-1	TGCAGTGCTAGAGATTACGGGGGAGGGCGTCCATATGGCTACACCTTC	CSARDYGGGRPYGYTF
-	TRBJ1-1	TRBD1	TRBV4-1	TGCGCCAGCAGCCAAGATAGGACAGGGGCGTTGGGGGCTTTCTTT	CASSQDRTGALGAFF
-	TRBJ1-1	-	TRBV10-1	TGCGCCAGCAGTGAGTTGGGTTGGAGCACTGAAGCTTTCTTT	CASSELGWSTEAFF
-	TRBJ2-7	-	TRBV6-1	TGTGCCAGCACTTCAGAAGCCTACGAGCAGTACTTC	CASTSEAYEQYF
-	TRBJ2-3	-	TRBV28	TGTGCCAGCAGCTTTGGGGCAAAGACTAGCACAGATACGCAGTATTTT	CASSFGAKTSTDTQYF
-	TRBJ2-1	-	TRBV7-6	TGTGCCAGCAGCTTAGAATGGCAGGGGGGTAGCGATGAGCAGTTCTTC	CASSLEWQGGSDEQFF
-	TRBJ2-5	TRBD2	TRBV2	TGTGCCAGCAGTGGCCGACTAGCGGGGAGCCAAGAGACCCAGTACTTC	CASSGRLAGSQETQYF
once	TRBJ1-4	-	TRBV20-1	TGCAGTGCTGATCGGGCGCGGGATGAAAAACTGTTTTTT	CSADRARDEKLFF
-	TRBJ2-5	TRBD1	TRBV10-3	TGTACCATCAGCTGGACAGGGGAGCTCAGGGAGCAGTACTTC	CTISWTGELREQYF
-	TRBJ1-4	-	TRBV6-1	TGTGCCAGCAGTGAAGCGCGAGGCAGAAAAGACGAAAAACTGTTTTTT	CASSEARGRKDEKLFF
few	TRBJ2-1	-	TRBV5-1	TGCGCCAGCAGCTCCAGGATCATTGAGTCCTCCTACAATGAGCAGTTCTTC	CASSSRIIESSYNEQFF
few	TRBJ2-3	-	TRBV27	TGTGCCAGCAGGGGAGGTAATACGCAGTATTTT	CASRGGNTQYF
-	TRBJ2-3	-	TRBV3-1	TGTGCCAGCAGCCAAGGGGCAGGGGTAGATACGCAGTATTTT	CASSQGAGVDTQYF
-	TRBJ2-5	-	TRBV12-5	TGTGCTAGTGCCATGCAGAGGGACCAGTACTTC	CASAMQRDQYF
-	TRBJ2-3	TRBD2	TRBV20-1	TGCAGTGCTAGAGAAGAGCGGGGGCCCCGCACAGATACGCAGTATTTT	CSAREERGPRTDTQYF
-	TRBJ1-1	-	TRBV13	TGTGCCAGCAGCGATTCAGGGGCGTGGGACACTGAAGCTTTCTTT	CASSDSGAWDTEAFF
few	TRBJ2-3	TRBD2	TRBV20-1	TGCAGTGCTAGAGATCAGAGCGGGGCAGGGGATACGCAGTATTTT	CSARDQSGAGDTQYF
-	TRBJ2-1	TRBD2	TRBV6-5	TGTGCCAGCAGTTACTCACTAGCGGGAACCATGAATCAGCAGTTCTTC	CASSYSLAGTMNQQFF
-	TRBJ2-7	-	TRBV2	TGTGCCAGCGGATGGACAGAAGTGACCTACGAGCAGTACTTC	CASGWTEVTYEQYF
-	TRBJ1-4	-	TRBV20-1	TGCAGTGCTAGAGTGGGGTCTAATGAAAAACTGTTTTTT	CSARVGSNEKLFF
few	TRBJ2-1	TRBD2	TRBV5-1	TGCGCCAGCAGCGTTGCGGGAGGGCCGCTGGTCTACAATGAGCAGTTCTTC	CASSVAGGPLVYNEQFF
many	TRBJ1-2	-	TRBV25-1	TGTGCCAGCAGTCCTCCCTGGGAGACTAACTATGGCTACACCTTC	CASSPPWETNYGYTF
once	TRBJ2-5	-	TRBV7-9	TGTGCCAGCAGTTTCAAAGGGGTCCAAGAGACCCAGTACTTC	CASSFKGVQETQYF
few	TRBJ2-5	TRBD2	TRBV24-1	TGTGCCACCAGTGCCCCCAGGTTGGGTAGCGGGGGCGATCAAGAGACCCAGTACTTC	CATSAPRLGSGGDQETQYF
-	TRBJ2-7	TRBD1	TRBV6-1	TGTGCCAGCAGTCCAGACAGGGGTTCCCCCTACGAGCAGTACTTC	CASSPDRGSPYEQYF
few	TRBJ1-2	-	TRBV20-1	TGCAGCCCCAATAGGAGGGACGGCTACACCTTC	CSPNRRDGYTF
-	TRBJ2-7	-	TRBV20-1	TGCAGTGCTGAGGGGAGCCCGAGAACCTACGAGCAGTACTTC	CSAEGSPRTYEQYF
few	TRBJ1-2	TRBD1	TRBV5-1	TGCGCCAGCAGCGAACCCGGGACAGATGGCTACACCTTC	CASSEPGTDGYTF
few	TRBJ2-1	TRBD2	TRBV5-1	TGCGCCAGCAGCCCCGGGAGGGTTGATGAGCAGTTCTTC	CASSPGRVDEQFF
-	TRBJ2-7	-	TRBV7-8	TGTGCCAGCAGCTTACAGCCAGGCCCCTACGAGCAGTACTTC	CASSLQPGPYEQYF
-	TRBJ2-1	TRBD2	TRBV10-3	TGTGCCATCAGTGGACGTGGACTAGCGGGGGGTTGCAATGAGCAGTTCTTC	CAISGRGLAGGCNEQFF
-	TRBJ2-7	TRBD2	TRBV6-2/TRBV6-3	TGTGCCAGCAGCCTTGAGGCTGATAGCGGGAGTTCTGGGTACGAGCAGTACTTC	CASSLEADSGSSGYEQYF
-	TRBJ2-7	TRBD2	TRBV2	TGTGCCAGCAAACCGACCCCACTAGCGGGAGGTCCCAACGAGCAGTACTTC	CASKPTPLAGGPNEQYF
few	TRBJ2-5	TRBD2	TRBV7-6	TGTGCCAGCAGCTTAGCAGTCCCGGGACTAGCGGGGGGGCCTTATGAGCAGTACTTC	CASSLAVPGLAGGPYEQYF
-	TRBJ1-4	-	TRBV9	TGTGCCAGCAGCGTAGCGCGGGGGCCTAATGAAAAACTGTTTTTT	CASSVARGPNEKLFF
-	TRBJ2-1	TRBD1	TRBV11-3	TGTGCCAGCAGCAGCCAATTACAGGGGAATGAGCAGTTCTTC	CASSSQLQGNEQFF
few	TRBJ2-5	-	TRBV9	TGTGCCAGCAGCGTGGTAGGTGGCGAAGAGACCCAGTACTTC	CASSVVGGEETQYF
few	TRBJ2-1	TRBD1	TRBV29-1	TGCAGCGTCCGTCCCGGGACAGCCGATTTGGATGAGCAGTTCTTC	CSVRPGTADLDEQFF
-	TRBJ2-3	-	TRBV30	TGTGCCTGGAGTGTGACTTTGACAGATACGCAGTATTTT	CAWSVTLTDTQYF
few	TRBJ2-7	TRBD1	TRBV20-1	TGCAGTGCTAGCCGACAGGGGGTCGAGCAGTACTTC	CSASRQGVEQYF
few	TRBJ2-3	TRBD2	TRBV5-1	TGCGCCAGCAGCACCACTAGCGGGGGGGCGAGAGATACGCAGTATTTT	CASSTTSGGARDTQYF
-	TRBJ1-3	-	TRBV7-3	TGTGCCAGCAGCTCATCACCGGGGCCTGGAAACACCATATATTTT	CASSSSPGPGNTIYF
-	TRBJ2-3	-	TRBV20-1	TGCAGTGCTAACCAACAGCCGGGCGGCCTCACAGATACGCAGTATTTT	CSANQQPGGLTDTQYF
-	TRBJ2-1	TRBD2	TRBV20-1	TGCAGTGCTCCCGGACTAGCGGGAGCGGCCTACAATGAGCAGTTCTTC	CSAPGLAGAAYNEQFF
once	TRBJ2-1	TRBD2	TRBV6-4	TGTGCCAGCAGTGACTCTTTTCCGCGGGAGGCATACAATGAGCAGTTCTTC	CASSDSFPREAYNEQFF
few	TRBJ2-5	-	TRBV27	TGTGCCAGCAGTAGGGGGAGCAATGAGCAGTACTTC	CASSRGSNEQYF
many	TRBJ1-2	TRBD1	TRBV20-1	TGCAGTGCTATCGACCCCGGGGGACAGTCTAACTATGGCTACACCTTC	CSAIDPGGQSNYGYTF
-	TRBJ2-1	-	TRBV21-1	TGTGCCAGCAGCAAGGGACCGAGGGGGGACAATGAGCAGTTCTTC	CASSKGPRGDNEQFF